The 30 T cell receptor beta chains reported below all come from one sample, sequenced in a study of T-cell memory formation after mild COVID-19. TCRdb re-called the 5' RACE reads with MiXCR, one entry per CDR3 protein. This table has 250,000 to 350,000 distinct CDR3 sequences, less than 20% appearing once. Sequences were obtained from PBMCs or a T cell subset sorted from them (not recorded which). Receptor source: a young man who had mild COVID-19 (a few samples of this study predate the infection). Cell type and time point are not known.

This clonotype was seen more than once but under ten times. One end of the junction does not line up with germline, which may come from a read error. V is TRBV7-7 and J is TRBJ2-2; TRBD1 aligns across 7 bases. In germline, CDR1 is SSHAT, CDR2 FNYEAQ (reference sequence). The CDR3 spans 13 residues. CDR3 nucleotide sequence: TGTGCTAGCAGCGACAGGGCAACCGGGGAGCTGTTTTTT. This sequence encodes CASSDRATGELFF.

The chain is built from TRBV7-8 and TRBJ2-2; D uncertain. V gave up 1 base and J gave up 0 bases, with 15 bases separating them. Germline-derived CDR1 and CDR2 are SGHVS and FQNEAQ. CDR3 length: 18 residues. The CDR3 protein is CASSLGPVTQTNTGELFF. The CDR3 DNA follows: TGTGCCAGCAGCTTAGGCCCCGTGACACAAACGAACACCGGGGAGCTGTTTTTT.

This clonotype was counted between two and nine times. This chain links TRBV3-1 with TRBJ2-1; D not resolved. In germline, CDR1 is LGHDT, CDR2 YNNKEL (reference sequence). CDR3 size: 14 residues. V lost 1 base to trimming and J lost 12 bases, with 16 bases between them. The CDR3 DNA reads as TGTGCCAGCAGCCAAGGCGGATCCCCTGGGGTGCAGTTCTTC. Translation gives CASSQGGSPGVQFF.

This chain connects TRBV4-3 to TRBJ2-1, with a possible D match to TRBD1 (6 bases). Trimming removed 4 bases from V and 6 bases from J, with 19 bases in between. Germline V lookup: CDR1 LGHNA, CDR2 YSLEER. The CDR3 consists of 16 residues. The CDR3, as DNA: TGCGCCAGCAGCCCCGTGGGGGCCTCTCGAGGCAATGAGCAGTTCTTC. Translating gives CASSPVGASRGNEQFF.

The rearrangement uses TRBV12-3 or TRBV12-4 and TRBJ2-7, with a tentative D call TRBD1 (6 bases). V was cut by 3 bases and J by 2 bases, with 14 bases left in between. There are 15 residues in the CDR3. CDR3 in amino acids: CASSFPGQGTYEQYF. The CDR3 nucleotides are TGTGCCAGCAGTTTTCCGGGCCAGGGGACCTACGAGCAGTACTTC.

This clonotype was counted only a few times. The chain recombines TRBV20-1 with TRBJ2-1, with no clear D. V was shortened by 3 bases and J by 6 bases, with 15 bases between the two germline ends. Germline V lookup: CDR1 DFQATT, CDR2 SNEGSKA (reference sequence). The CDR3 runs 14 residues. CDR3 DNA sequence: TGCAGTGCTAGGCGGTACGCGGACCCCAATGAGCAGTTCTTC. Translated, it gives CSARRYADPNEQFF.

In its sample, this clonotype was seen once. The J gene is TRBJ1-2, the V gene TRBV5-4; perhaps TRBD1 as D (5 bases). CDR3 length equals 14 residues. The V gene's germline CDR1 is SGHNT and CDR2 YYREEE (reference sequence). Between the trimmed V and J ends, which lost 2 bases and 5 bases, there was a span of 13 bases. CDR3 sequence: CASSFPTAPYGYTF. The CDR3 coding sequence is TGTGCCAGCAGCTTCCCGACAGCCCCTTATGGCTACACCTTC.

The chain links TRBV4-1 to TRBJ2-5; no definite D call. The CDR3 loop spans 13 amino acids. CDR1 and CDR2 from the germline V gene are MGHRA and YSYEKL. V gave up 1 base and J gave up 4 bases, with 7 bases separating them. DNA of the CDR3: TGCGCCAGCAGCCAAGCAGATCGAGAGACCCAGTACTTC. Its translation: CASSQADRETQYF.

The chain has TRBV10-3 and TRBJ2-1; 7 bases line up with TRBD1. The junction had 8 bases not matched to a gene; V was cut back by 10 bases and J by 5 bases. Germline CDR1 ENHRY, CDR2 SYGVKD. This CDR3 region has 13 residues. CDR3 sequence (DNA): TGTGCCACCGGTAGGGACAGCGACAATGAGCAGTTCTTC. Amino acid sequence: CATGRDSDNEQFF.

Many counts were recorded for this clonotype. This sequence joins TRBV7-9 and TRBJ2-5; the D is unclear. Looked up from germline, CDR1 is SEHNR and CDR2 is FQNEAQ (reference sequence). This CDR3 has 11 residues. The V end was cut by 2 bases, the J end by 3 bases, with 1 base between. CDR3 loop: CASSLKETQYF. In DNA form, the CDR3 reads TGTGCCAGCAGCTTAAAAGAGACCCAGTACTTC.

In its sample, this clonotype was seen a few times. The chain combines TRBV20-1 with TRBJ2-3; D perhaps matches TRBD2 (5 bases). Germline V gene lookup returns CDR1 DFQATT and CDR2 SNEGSKA (reference sequence). This CDR3 is 15 amino acids long. The germline V and J ends were trimmed by 0 bases and 6 bases, with 16 bases remaining between them. CDR3 DNA sequence: TGCAGTGCTAGAGATGGAGGTGTGGGCTGGGATACGCAGTATTTT. This translates into CSARDGGVGWDTQYF.

The sample holds a few counts of this clonotype. This chain connects TRBV28 to TRBJ2-3; TRBD1 is a possible D gene (5 bases). Germline loops: CDR1 MDHEN, CDR2 SYDVKM. The CDR3 is 15 residues long. V dropped 2 bases and J dropped 4 bases, with 13 bases sitting between them. CDR3 bases: TGTGCCAGCAGTTTAACAACAGGCAGGCCAGATACGCAGTATTTT. Amino acids: CASSLTTGRPDTQYF.

This chain connects TRBV2 to TRBJ2-6, with a weak D call TRBD2 (5 bases). Between the trimmed V and J ends, which lost 4 bases and 4 bases, there was a span of 11 bases. Per the germline V gene, CDR1 is SNHLY and CDR2 is FYNNEI. The CDR3 totals 15 residues. The CDR3 nucleotides read TGTGCCAGCAGTGCCGAGGGAGCCGGGGCCAACGTCCTGACTTTC. The encoded protein is CASSAEGAGANVLTF.

This clonotype was recorded a few times. This sequence joins TRBV19 and TRBJ1-5, with a tentative D call TRBD1 (6 bases). V lost 6 bases and J 7 bases, leaving 16 bases between the germline ends. There are 14 residues in the CDR3. Germline V gene data show CDR1 as LNHDA and CDR2 as SQIVND (reference sequence). CDR3 DNA sequence: TGTGCCAGTAGCCAAAGACAGGTTGAACAGCCCCAGCATTTT. It translates to CASSQRQVEQPQHF.

J is TRBJ2-6 and V is TRBV7-7; D tentatively reads TRBD1 or TRBD2 (5 bases each). With 4 bases removed from V and 4 bases from J, the gap between germline ends came to 8 bases. Germline V gene lookup returns CDR1 SSHAT and CDR2 FNYEAQ (reference sequence). The CDR3 covers 14 residues. CDR3 region: CASSSGPGANVLTF. CDR3 nucleotides: TGTGCCAGCAGCTCGGGACCCGGGGCCAACGTCCTGACTTTC.

This clonotype showed up just a few times. The genes are TRBV15 and TRBJ2-1, with a weak D call TRBD1 (6 bases). The V and J ends lost 3 bases and 7 bases respectively, with 16 bases between them. Germline-derived CDR1 and CDR2 are LNHNV and YYDKDF (reference sequence). CDR3 size: 15 residues. Written as DNA, the CDR3 is TGTGCCACCAGCAGGGACAGACAGGACGGAAATGAGCAGTTCTTC. Amino acids: CATSRDRQDGNEQFF.

This clonotype occurred a few times. V is TRBV15 and J is TRBJ1-4; no reliable D call. Trimming took 5 bases from V and 0 from J, leaving 13 bases between them. CDR3 size: 16 residues. Germline V gene data show CDR1 as LNHNV and CDR2 as YYDKDF (reference sequence). CDR3 residues: CATSSRHSATNEKLFF. CDR3 bases: TGTGCCACCAGCTCCCGACACTCAGCAACTAATGAAAAACTGTTTTTT.

The chain is built from TRBV19 and TRBJ2-2; TRBD1 matches 7 bases. Germline-derived CDR1 and CDR2 are LNHDA and SQIVND (reference sequence). This CDR3 has 14 residues. V shed 4 bases, J shed 5 bases, and the junction held 4 bases outside the gene matches. DNA of the CDR3: TGTGCCAGTAGTAAGGGGGCGAGGACCGGGGAGCTGTTTTTT. Translating it yields CASSKGARTGELFF. The complete variable domain, with remaining parts taken from reference TRBV19 and TRBJ2-2, reads DGGITQSPKYLFRKEGQNVTLSCEQNLNHDAMYWYRQDPGQGLRLIYYSQIVNDFQKGDIAEGYSVSREKKESFPLTVTSAQKNPTAFYLCASSKGARTGELFFGEGSRLTVL.

The chain recombines TRBV6-2 or TRBV6-3 with TRBJ2-7; the D gene could be TRBD1 or TRBD2 (5 bases each). CDR3 size: 14 residues. Trimming left V 6 bases short and J 0 bases short, with 12 bases between. Looked up from germline, CDR1 is MNHEY and CDR2 is SVGEGT. Here the CDR3 reads CASRGTESSYEQYF. Written as DNA, the CDR3 is TGTGCCAGCAGGGGGACGGAGAGCTCCTACGAGCAGTACTTC.

In its sample, this clonotype was seen a few times. V usage is TRBV28 and J usage is TRBJ1-2; the match to TRBD1 covers 7 bases. CDR3 length equals 14 residues. Germline trimming cut 6 bases from V and 3 bases from J; bases unmatched to any gene: 7. The germline V gene has CDR1 MDHEN and CDR2 SYDVKM. The CDR3 region has the DNA TGTGCCAGCAGCCGCCTACAGGGGTACTATGGCTACACCTTC. This gives the protein CASSRLQGYYGYTF.

This chain connects TRBV27 to TRBJ1-2, with D tentatively TRBD1 (6 bases). The V and J ends lost 0 bases and 4 bases respectively, with 6 bases between them. The length of the CDR3 is 13 residues. The germline CDR1 and CDR2 sequences are MNHEY and SMNVEV (reference sequence). The CDR3, as DNA: TGTGCCAGCAGTTTATCGGGGGCCTATGGCTACACCTTC. Translation: CASSLSGAYGYTF.

This clonotype came up a few times. The gene calls are TRBV6-5 and TRBJ2-4, with 9 bases lining up with TRBD1. V shed 4 bases and J 8 bases; nucleotides not matched to a gene: 3. Germline CDR1 and CDR2: MNHEY and SVGAGI. The CDR3 sequence is 13 residues long. The CDR3 coding sequence is TGTGCCAGCAGTTTACAGGGGGCTGACATTCAGTACTTC. Encoded protein: CASSLQGADIQYF.

This clonotype was seen at least ten times. The chain combines TRBV7-9 with TRBJ2-5; the match to TRBD1 covers 9 bases. This CDR3 contains 15 residues. Germline V gene data show CDR1 as SEHNR and CDR2 as FQNEAQ (reference sequence). The V gene end was trimmed by 2 bases and the J gene end by 1 base; junction bases not matched to a gene: 2. Here the CDR3 DNA reads TGTGCCAGCAGCTTATGGGACAGGGCCCAAGAGACCCAGTACTTC. It is translated as CASSLWDRAQETQYF.

A few counts support this clonotype. The chain joins TRBV24-1 to TRBJ2-3; unclear D gene. Germline V gene data show CDR1 as KGHDR and CDR2 as SFDVKD. The CDR3 covers 14 residues. V lost 5 bases and J lost 0, with 8 bases in between. The CDR3 sequence: CATSVPSSTDTQYF. In DNA form, the CDR3 reads TGTGCCACCAGTGTACCTTCTAGCACAGATACGCAGTATTTT.

This clonotype was seen more than once but under ten times. The gene calls are TRBV4-1 and TRBJ1-1, with D tentatively TRBD1 (6 bases). The CDR3 totals 15 residues. The germline V gene encodes CDR1 MGHRA and CDR2 YSYEKL. V shed 4 bases and J shed 4 bases, with 16 bases lying between them. CDR3 loop: CASSPSQGAGTEAFF. The CDR3 nucleotides are TGCGCCAGCAGCCCTTCACAGGGAGCGGGCACTGAAGCTTTCTTT.

The chain couples TRBV4-3 to TRBJ2-4, with 7 bases fitting TRBD2. This CDR3 contains 20 residues. Per the germline V gene, CDR1 is LGHNA and CDR2 is YSLEER. Trimming at V came to 0 bases and at J to 6 bases, leaving 20 bases not matched to a gene. For the CDR3, the DNA is TGCGCCAGCAGCCAAGATTCATACGTCGGGGGGACCACCGGCTCAAACATTCAGTACTTC. It codes for CASSQDSYVGGTTGSNIQYF.

In this sample, this clonotype turned up once. The chain carries TRBV2 and TRBJ2-1, with D perhaps TRBD1 (6 bases). Trimming cost V 1 base and J 9 bases, with 25 bases left between them. Germline values: CDR1 SNHLY, CDR2 FYNNEI. This CDR3 has 18 amino acids. CDR3 sequence: CASSEEGYGAGVSSEQFF. CDR3 nucleotides: TGTGCCAGCAGTGAAGAGGGATATGGGGCAGGGGTCTCGAGTGAGCAGTTCTTC.

The gene calls are TRBV7-2 and TRBJ2-1, with 9 bases aligning to TRBD1. The V and J ends lost 7 bases and 9 bases, in that order; junction bases with no gene match: 13. In germline, CDR1 is SGHTA, CDR2 FQGNSA. The CDR3 has 15 residues. CDR3 amino acids: CASNPSDRGELEQFF. CDR3 nucleotides: TGTGCCAGCAACCCCTCGGACAGGGGCGAGCTTGAGCAGTTCTTC.

This clonotype was recorded at least ten times. The chain uses TRBV29-1 and TRBJ2-2; 8 nucleotides line up with TRBD1. V was clipped by 0 bases and J by 1 base; unmatched bases: 4. This CDR3 has 16 residues. Germline V gene data show CDR1 as SQVTM and CDR2 as ANQGSEA. The DNA for the CDR3 is TGCAGCGTTGAAGATGTGGGACAGGAGAACACCGGGGAGCTGTTTTTT. This codes for CSVEDVGQENTGELFF.

The CDR3 DNA sequence: TGCGCCAGCAGCCCCATGGGGCTTTCACCCCTCCACTTT. This codes for CASSPMGLSPLHF. The rearrangement uses TRBV5-1 and TRBJ1-6, with D possibly being TRBD1 (5 bases). V was pared by 4 bases and J by 9 bases, with 11 bases between. The germline gives CDR1 SGHRS, CDR2 YFSETQ. The CDR3 consists of 13 residues.